This T cell receptor (beta chain) was retrieved from a study of OX40 agonist ivuxolimab in advanced cancers. On the study more broadly: Patients were treated with ivuxolimab, an agonistic anti-OX40 (CD134) antibody. A history of anti-PD-1, anti-PD-L1 or anti-CTLA-4 therapy was acceptable, and roughly 40% had some. Study-level points and caveats: Dosing at 0.1 to 3.0 mg/kg was accompanied by clonal expansion of CD4+ and CD8+ blood T cells by week 6. CD4+ T cells averaged fewer expanded clones than CD8+ T cells.

Method: immunoSEQ multiplex PCR; TCRdb's copy keeps in-frame clones and lacks some. The table records more than 45,000 clones, about nine tenths of them present only once. The CDR3 spans 16 residues. V lost 4 bases, J lost 1 base, and 3 bases stayed unmatched. Per the germline V gene, CDR1 is MNHEY and CDR2 is SMNVEV (reference sequence). Worth noting for this clone: Its specificity is unknown.

The material sequenced was CD4+ or CD8+ T cells sorted from blood, taken in a trial of the OX40 agonist ivuxolimab. The receptor's source is an adult with an advanced solid tumor such as melanoma, head and neck, liver or kidney cancer. The chain uses TRBV27 and TRBJ1-5; 11 bases align to TRBD1. In DNA, the CDR3 is TGTGCCAGCAGTTGGACAGGGGGCACAAGCAATCAGCCCCAGCATTTT. Translating gives CASSWTGGTSNQPQHF.